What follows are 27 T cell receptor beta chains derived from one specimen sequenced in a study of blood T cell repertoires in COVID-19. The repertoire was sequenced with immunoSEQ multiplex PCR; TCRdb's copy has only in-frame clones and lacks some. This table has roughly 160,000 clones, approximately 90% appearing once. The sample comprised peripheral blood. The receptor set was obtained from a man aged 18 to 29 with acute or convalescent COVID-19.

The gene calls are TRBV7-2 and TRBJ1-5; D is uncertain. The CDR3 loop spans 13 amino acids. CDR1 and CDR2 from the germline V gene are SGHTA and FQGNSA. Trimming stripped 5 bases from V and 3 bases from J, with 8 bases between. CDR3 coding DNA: TGTGCCAGCAGCCCATCCATCAATCAGCCCCAGCATTTT. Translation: CASSPSINQPQHF.

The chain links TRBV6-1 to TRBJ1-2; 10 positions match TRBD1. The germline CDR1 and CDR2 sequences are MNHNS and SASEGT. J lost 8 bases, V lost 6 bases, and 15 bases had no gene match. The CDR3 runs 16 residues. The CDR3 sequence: CASSEWGDRGAEGYTF. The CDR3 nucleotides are TGTGCCAGCAGCGAATGGGGGGACAGGGGCGCGGAGGGCTACACCTTC.

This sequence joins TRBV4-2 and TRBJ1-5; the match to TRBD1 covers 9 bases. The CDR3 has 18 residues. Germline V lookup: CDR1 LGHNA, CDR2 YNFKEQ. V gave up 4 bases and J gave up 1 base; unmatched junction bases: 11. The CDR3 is CASSPLADRGVSNQPQHF. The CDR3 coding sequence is TGTGCCAGCAGCCCATTAGCGGACAGGGGAGTGAGCAATCAGCCCCAGCATTTT.

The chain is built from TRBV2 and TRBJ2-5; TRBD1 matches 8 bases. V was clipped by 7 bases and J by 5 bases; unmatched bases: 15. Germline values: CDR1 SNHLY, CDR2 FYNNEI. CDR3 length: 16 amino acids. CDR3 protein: CASIRPSTGVGETQYF. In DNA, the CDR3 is TGTGCCAGCATCCGGCCATCGACAGGGGTAGGGGAGACCCAGTACTTC.

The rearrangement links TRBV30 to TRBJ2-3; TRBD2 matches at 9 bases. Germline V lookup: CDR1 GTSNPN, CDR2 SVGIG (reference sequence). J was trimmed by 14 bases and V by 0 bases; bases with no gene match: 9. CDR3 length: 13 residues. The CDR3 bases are TGTGCCTGGAGTGTCGAACTAGCGGGTCGTATGTATTTT. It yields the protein CAWSVELAGRMYF.

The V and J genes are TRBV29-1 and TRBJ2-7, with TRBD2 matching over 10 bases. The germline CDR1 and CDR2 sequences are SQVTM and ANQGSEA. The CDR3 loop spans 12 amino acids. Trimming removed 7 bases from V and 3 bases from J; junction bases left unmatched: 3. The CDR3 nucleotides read TGCAGCGGTCGACTAGCGGGCTACGAGCAGTACTTC. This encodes CSGRLAGYEQYF.

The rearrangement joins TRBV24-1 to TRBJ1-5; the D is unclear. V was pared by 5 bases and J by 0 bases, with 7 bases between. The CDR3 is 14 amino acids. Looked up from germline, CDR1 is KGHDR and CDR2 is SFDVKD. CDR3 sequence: CATSGENSNQPQHF. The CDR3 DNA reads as TGTGCCACCAGTGGGGAGAATAGCAATCAGCCCCAGCATTTT.

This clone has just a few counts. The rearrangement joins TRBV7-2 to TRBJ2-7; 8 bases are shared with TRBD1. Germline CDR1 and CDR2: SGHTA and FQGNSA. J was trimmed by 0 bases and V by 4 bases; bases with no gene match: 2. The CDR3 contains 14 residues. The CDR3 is CASSSGQDSYEQYF. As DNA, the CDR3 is TGTGCCAGCAGCTCGGGACAGGACTCCTACGAGCAGTACTTC.

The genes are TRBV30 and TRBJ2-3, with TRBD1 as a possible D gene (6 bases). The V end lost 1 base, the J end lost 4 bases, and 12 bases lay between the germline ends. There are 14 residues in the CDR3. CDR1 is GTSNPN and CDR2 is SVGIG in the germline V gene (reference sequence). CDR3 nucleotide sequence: TGTGCCTGGAGTGGGACAGACTCCGCAGATACGCAGTATTTT. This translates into CAWSGTDSADTQYF.

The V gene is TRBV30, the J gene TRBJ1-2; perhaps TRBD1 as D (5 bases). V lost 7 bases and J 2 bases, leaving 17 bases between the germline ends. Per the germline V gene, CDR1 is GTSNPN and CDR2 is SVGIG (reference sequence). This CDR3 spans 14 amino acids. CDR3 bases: TGTGCCTCTAACGACGTCAACAGGAACTATGGCTACACCTTC. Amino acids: CASNDVNRNYGYTF. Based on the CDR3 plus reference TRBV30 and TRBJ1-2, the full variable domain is SQTIHQWPATLVQPVGSPLSLECTVEGTSNPNLYWYRQAAGRGLQLLFYSVGIGQISSEVPQNLSASRPQDRQFILSSKKLLLSDSGFYLCASNDVNRNYGYTFGSGTRLTVV.

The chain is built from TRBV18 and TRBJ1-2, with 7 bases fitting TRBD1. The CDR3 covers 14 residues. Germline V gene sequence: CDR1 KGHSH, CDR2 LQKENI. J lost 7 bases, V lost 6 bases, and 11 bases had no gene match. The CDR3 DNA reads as TGTGCCAGCTCGCAAACAGGGGAGTTTTTTGGCTACACCTTC. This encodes CASSQTGEFFGYTF. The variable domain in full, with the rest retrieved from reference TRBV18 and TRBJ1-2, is NAGVMQNPRHLVRRRGQEARLRCSPMKGHSHVYWYRQLPEEGLKFMVYLQKENIIDESGMPKERFSAEFPKEGPSILRIQQVVRGDSAAYFCASSQTGEFFGYTFGSGTRLTVV.

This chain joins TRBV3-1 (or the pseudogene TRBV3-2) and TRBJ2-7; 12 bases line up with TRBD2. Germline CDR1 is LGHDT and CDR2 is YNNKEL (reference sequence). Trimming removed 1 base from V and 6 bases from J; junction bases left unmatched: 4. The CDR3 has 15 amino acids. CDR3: CASSQGLAGEGEQYF. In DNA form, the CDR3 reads TGTGCCAGCAGCCAAGGACTAGCGGGGGAGGGCGAGCAGTACTTC.

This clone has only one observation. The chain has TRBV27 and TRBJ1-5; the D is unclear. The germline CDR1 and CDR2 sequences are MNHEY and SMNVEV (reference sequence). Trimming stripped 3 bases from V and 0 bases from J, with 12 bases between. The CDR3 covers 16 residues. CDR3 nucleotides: TGTGCCAGCAGTTTGGGGAGTTTCAATAGCAATCAGCCCCAGCATTTT. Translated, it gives CASSLGSFNSNQPQHF.

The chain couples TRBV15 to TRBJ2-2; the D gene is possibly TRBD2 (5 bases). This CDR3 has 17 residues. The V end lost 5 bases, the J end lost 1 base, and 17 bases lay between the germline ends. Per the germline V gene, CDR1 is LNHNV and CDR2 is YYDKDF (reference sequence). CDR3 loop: CATSQRISGKNTGELFF. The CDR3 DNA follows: TGTGCCACCAGCCAACGAATCTCCGGGAAGAACACCGGGGAGCTGTTTTTT.

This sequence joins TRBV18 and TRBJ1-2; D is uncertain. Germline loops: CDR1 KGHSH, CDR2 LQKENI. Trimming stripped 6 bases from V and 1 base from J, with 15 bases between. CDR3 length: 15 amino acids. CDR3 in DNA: TGTGCCAGCTCTACGAGGATCGGGGATAACTATGGCTACACCTTC. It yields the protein CASSTRIGDNYGYTF.

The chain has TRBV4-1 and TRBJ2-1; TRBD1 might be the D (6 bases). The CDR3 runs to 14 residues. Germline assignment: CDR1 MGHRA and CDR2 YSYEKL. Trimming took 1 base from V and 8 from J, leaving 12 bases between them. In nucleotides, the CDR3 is TGCGCCAGCAGCCAAGGCCAGGGGATGGATGAGCAGTTCTTC. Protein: CASSQGQGMDEQFF.

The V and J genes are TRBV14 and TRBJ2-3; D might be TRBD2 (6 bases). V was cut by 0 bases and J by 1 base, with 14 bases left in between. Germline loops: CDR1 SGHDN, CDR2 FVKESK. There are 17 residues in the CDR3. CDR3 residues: CASSQEGWKRGTDTQYF. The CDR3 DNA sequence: TGTGCCAGCAGCCAAGAAGGGTGGAAGCGGGGCACAGATACGCAGTATTTT.

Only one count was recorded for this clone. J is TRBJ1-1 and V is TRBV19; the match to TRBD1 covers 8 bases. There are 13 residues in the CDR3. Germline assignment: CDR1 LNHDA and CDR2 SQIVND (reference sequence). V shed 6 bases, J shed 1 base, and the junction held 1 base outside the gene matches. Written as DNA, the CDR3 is TGTGCCAGTAGGGGACAGGAGAACACTGAAGCTTTCTTT. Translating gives CASRGQENTEAFF.

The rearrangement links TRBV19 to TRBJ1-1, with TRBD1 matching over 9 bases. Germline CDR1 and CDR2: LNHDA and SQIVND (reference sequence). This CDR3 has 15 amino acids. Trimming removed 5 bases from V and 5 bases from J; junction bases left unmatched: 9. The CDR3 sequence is CASSSYGQGKTEAFF. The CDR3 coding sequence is TGTGCCAGTAGTTCCTATGGACAGGGGAAGACTGAAGCTTTCTTT. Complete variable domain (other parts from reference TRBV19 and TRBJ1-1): DGGITQSPKYLFRKEGQNVTLSCEQNLNHDAMYWYRQDPGQGLRLIYYSQIVNDFQKGDIAEGYSVSREKKESFPLTVTSAQKNPTAFYLCASSSYGQGKTEAFFGQGTRLTVV.

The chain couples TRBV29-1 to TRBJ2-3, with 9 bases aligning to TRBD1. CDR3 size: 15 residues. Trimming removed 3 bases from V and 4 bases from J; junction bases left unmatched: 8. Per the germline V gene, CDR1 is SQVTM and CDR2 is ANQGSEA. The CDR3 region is CSVELADRGPDTQYF. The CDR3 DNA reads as TGCAGCGTTGAGCTAGCGGACAGGGGTCCAGATACGCAGTATTTT.

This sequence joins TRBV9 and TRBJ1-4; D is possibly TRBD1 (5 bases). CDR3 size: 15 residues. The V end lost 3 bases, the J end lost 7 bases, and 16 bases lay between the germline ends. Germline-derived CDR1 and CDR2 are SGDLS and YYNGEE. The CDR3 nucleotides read TGTGCCAGCAGCGCCGATAAAGGGGTGGGTGAAAAACTGTTTTTT. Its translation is CASSADKGVGEKLFF.

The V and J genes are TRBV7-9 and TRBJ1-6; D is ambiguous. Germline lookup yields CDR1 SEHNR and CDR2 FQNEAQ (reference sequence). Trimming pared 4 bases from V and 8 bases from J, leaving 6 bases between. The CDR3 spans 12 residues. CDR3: CASSSVDSPLHF. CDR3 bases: TGTGCCAGCAGCTCCGTCGATTCACCCCTCCACTTT. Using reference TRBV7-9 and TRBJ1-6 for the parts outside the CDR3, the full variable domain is DTGVSQNPRHKITKRGQNVTFRCDPISEHNRLYWYRQTLGQGPEFLTYFQNEAQLEKSRLLSDRFSAERPKGSFSTLEIQRTEQGDSAMYLCASSSVDSPLHFGNGTRLTVT.

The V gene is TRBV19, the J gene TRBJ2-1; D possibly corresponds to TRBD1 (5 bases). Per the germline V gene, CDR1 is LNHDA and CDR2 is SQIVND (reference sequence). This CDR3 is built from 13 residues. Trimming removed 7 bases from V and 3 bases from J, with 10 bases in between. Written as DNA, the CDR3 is TGTGCCAGTAAACAGGAGAGCTACAATGAGCAGTTCTTC. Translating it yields CASKQESYNEQFF.

The CDR3: CASSIGTGGTGGQPQHF. In nucleotides, the CDR3 is TGTGCCAGTAGTATCGGGACAGGGGGGACGGGAGGACAGCCCCAGCATTTT. The genes are TRBV19 and TRBJ1-5, with 11 bases that match TRBD1. CDR1 and CDR2 from the germline V gene are LNHDA and SQIVND (reference sequence). V shed 3 bases, J shed 7 bases, and the junction held 11 bases outside the gene matches. The CDR3 spans 17 residues.

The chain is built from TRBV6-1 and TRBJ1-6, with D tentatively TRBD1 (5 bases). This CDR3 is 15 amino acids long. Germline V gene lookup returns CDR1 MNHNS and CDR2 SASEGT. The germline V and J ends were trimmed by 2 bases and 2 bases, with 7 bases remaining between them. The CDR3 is CASSEQDTYNSPLHF. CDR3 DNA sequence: TGTGCCAGCAGTGAACAGGACACCTATAATTCACCCCTCCACTTT.

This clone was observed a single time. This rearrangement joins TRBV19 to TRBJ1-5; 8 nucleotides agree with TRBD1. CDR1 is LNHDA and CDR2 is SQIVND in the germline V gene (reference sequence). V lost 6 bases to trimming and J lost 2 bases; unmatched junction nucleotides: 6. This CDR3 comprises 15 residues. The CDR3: CASSRSGQGNQPQHF. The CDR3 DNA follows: TGTGCCAGTAGCCGCTCGGGACAGGGCAATCAGCCCCAGCATTTT. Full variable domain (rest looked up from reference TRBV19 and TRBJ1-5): DGGITQSPKYLFRKEGQNVTLSCEQNLNHDAMYWYRQDPGQGLRLIYYSQIVNDFQKGDIAEGYSVSREKKESFPLTVTSAQKNPTAFYLCASSRSGQGNQPQHFGDGTRLSIL.

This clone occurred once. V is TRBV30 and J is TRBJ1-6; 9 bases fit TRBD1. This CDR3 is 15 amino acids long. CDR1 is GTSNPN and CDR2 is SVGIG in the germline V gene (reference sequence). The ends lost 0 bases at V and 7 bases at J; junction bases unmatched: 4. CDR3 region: CAWSVGTGKNSPLHF. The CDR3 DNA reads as TGTGCCTGGAGTGTTGGGACAGGGAAAAATTCACCCCTCCACTTT.